The 26 T cell receptor beta chains reported below all come from one sample, sequenced in a study of blood T cell repertoires in COVID-19. Here immunoSEQ multiplex PCR was the method, and the copy in TCRdb shows in-frame clones only, minus some. The sample contains roughly 200,000 clones, 75% to 90% of which appear only once. The sequenced sample was PBMCs or T cells enriched from blood (not recorded which). The receptor set was obtained from a middle-aged man who had recovered from COVID-19.

V usage is TRBV14 and J usage is TRBJ2-3; 9 bases are shared with TRBD2. This CDR3 is built from 14 residues. Trimming at V came to 4 bases and at J to 6 bases, leaving 5 bases not matched to a gene. CDR1 and CDR2 (germline): SGHDN, FVKESK. The CDR3 bases are TGTGCCAGCAGCCGACTGGCGGGAGGGGATACGCAGTATTTT. Encoded protein: CASSRLAGGDTQYF. The full variable domain, completed using reference TRBV14 and TRBJ2-3, is EAGVTQFPSHSVIEKGQTVTLRCDPISGHDNLYWYRRVMGKEIKFLLHFVKESKQDESGMPNNRFLAERTGGTYSTLKVQPAELEDSGVYFCASSRLAGGDTQYFGPGTRLTVL.

The chain uses TRBV7-2 and TRBJ1-1, with D possibly matching TRBD1 (6 bases). Per germline, CDR1 SGHTA and CDR2 FQGNSA. The CDR3 contains 14 residues. Trimming took 3 bases from V and 6 from J, leaving 14 bases between them. The CDR3 sequence is CASSLVAGAAEAFF. The CDR3 DNA follows: TGTGCCAGCAGCTTGGTGGCAGGGGCCGCTGAAGCTTTCTTT.

This rearrangement joins TRBV29-1 to TRBJ1-2; D gene uncertain. V lost 4 bases and J lost 4, with 10 bases in between. From germline, CDR1 is SQVTM and CDR2 ANQGSEA. This CDR3 contains 12 residues. DNA of the CDR3: TGCAGCGTTGCGGAGGGCGGCTATGGCTACACCTTC. Its protein is CSVAEGGYGYTF.

The rearrangement joins TRBV11-3 to TRBJ1-2; 8 bases match TRBD1. CDR3 length: 16 residues. CDR1 SGHNT and CDR2 YENEEA come from the germline V gene. With V trimmed by 5 bases and J by 2 bases, 10 bases remained unmatched. The CDR3 DNA reads TGTGCCAGCAGCCTGGACAGGGTCGCCCCCAACTATGGCTACACCTTC. Translation gives CASSLDRVAPNYGYTF.

This rearrangement joins TRBV28 to TRBJ2-1; no definite D call. Looked up from germline, CDR1 is MDHEN and CDR2 is SYDVKM. The CDR3 consists of 14 residues. The V end was cut by 3 bases, the J end by 0 bases, with 6 bases between. CDR3 in DNA: TGTGCCAGCAGTTTCGTGAGCTCCTACAATGAGCAGTTCTTC. Translated, it gives CASSFVSSYNEQFF.

The J gene is TRBJ1-4, the V gene TRBV11-2; 8 bases match TRBD1. Germline values: CDR1 SGHAT, CDR2 FQNNGV. The junction had 7 bases not matched to a gene; V was cut back by 3 bases and J by 7 bases. This CDR3 comprises 15 residues. The CDR3 reads CASSLSTGAIEKLFF. CDR3 DNA: TGTGCCAGCAGCTTGTCGACAGGGGCGATTGAAAAACTGTTTTTT.

This clone appeared once. The rearrangement links TRBV6-5 to TRBJ1-5; a weak D match, TRBD1 (5 bases). There are 14 residues in the CDR3. CDR1 and CDR2 from the germline V gene are MNHEY and SVGAGI. Between the trimmed V and J ends, which lost 4 bases and 0 bases, there was a span of 7 bases. The DNA for the CDR3 is TGTGCCAGCAGTTTCGACAGTAGCAATCAGCCCCAGCATTTT. Translated: CASSFDSSNQPQHF.

This clone was recorded once. J is TRBJ1-2 and V is TRBV28; D remains unclear. The V gene lost 3 bases and the J gene lost 8 bases, with 10 bases spanning the gap. The germline gives CDR1 MDHEN, CDR2 SYDVKM. This CDR3 is 12 amino acids long. CDR3 amino acids: CASSLNEGGYTF. In nucleotides, the CDR3 is TGTGCCAGCAGTTTGAATGAGGGAGGCTACACCTTC.

The chain links TRBV7-3 to TRBJ1-1; 9 bases are shared with TRBD1. Per the germline V gene, CDR1 is SGHTA and CDR2 is FQGTGA. This CDR3 spans 16 amino acids. The V and J ends lost 4 bases and 4 bases, in that order; junction bases with no gene match: 10. CDR3 DNA sequence: TGTGCCAGCAGCTCGGGACAGGGAGGGTGGGGCACTGAAGCTTTCTTT. This sequence encodes CASSSGQGGWGTEAFF.

This clone has just a few counts. CDR3 coding DNA: TGTGCCAGCAGTCCCCAAGGACAGGGGCTTGGCTACACCTTC. Residues: CASSPQGQGLGYTF. The chain recombines TRBV6-5 with TRBJ1-2; 9 nucleotides align to TRBD1. The CDR3 loop spans 14 amino acids. CDR1 and CDR2 (germline): MNHEY, SVGAGI. Unmatched junction bases numbered 8, after V lost 5 bases and J lost 7 bases.

The chain couples TRBV6-1 to TRBJ2-2; D remains ambiguous. The germline V gene has CDR1 MNHNS and CDR2 SASEGT. Trimming cost V 1 base and J 5 bases, with 5 bases left between them. The CDR3 length is 13 residues. CDR3 sequence: CASSEVRTGELFF. In DNA, the CDR3 is TGTGCCAGCAGTGAAGTCCGGACCGGGGAGCTGTTTTTT.

The J gene is TRBJ1-2, the V gene TRBV12-5; 7 bases fit TRBD1. CDR3 length: 12 amino acids. Trimming at V came to 6 bases and at J to 8 bases, leaving 6 bases not matched to a gene. Germline CDR1 LGHNT, CDR2 FRNRAP. The chain's CDR3 is CASGRTGDGYTF. In DNA form, the CDR3 reads TGTGCTAGTGGCCGGACAGGAGACGGCTACACCTTC.

The chain employs TRBV9 and TRBJ2-3, with TRBD2 identical over 9 bases. With V trimmed by 2 bases and J by 6 bases, 7 bases remained unmatched. Germline V gene data show CDR1 as SGDLS and CDR2 as YYNGEE. The CDR3 covers 15 residues. DNA for the CDR3: TGTGCCAGCAGCGTGCGGGGGGGAGGATCGGATACGCAGTATTTT. Protein product: CASSVRGGGSDTQYF.

V gene TRBV10-3 combines with J gene TRBJ1-3; no clear D gene. The CDR3 spans 12 residues. Trimming left V 11 bases short and J 8 bases short, with 16 bases between. Looked up from germline, CDR1 is ENHRY and CDR2 is SYGVKD. The CDR3 here is CASATMGDTIYF. In nucleotides, the CDR3 is TGTGCCTCCGCGACCATGGGAGACACCATATATTTT.

The J gene is TRBJ1-4, the V gene TRBV15; 9 bases agree with TRBD1. CDR3 size: 15 residues. CDR1 is LNHNV, CDR2 YYDKDF, per germline (reference sequence). J lost 9 bases, V lost 5 bases, and 10 bases had no gene match. The CDR3 loop reads CATSPPGTGWKKLFF. CDR3 nucleotides: TGTGCCACCAGCCCCCCGGGGACAGGGTGGAAAAAACTGTTTTTT.

The chain couples TRBV14 to TRBJ1-6; weak D call: TRBD1 (5 bases). The CDR3 spans 14 residues. V lost 5 bases and J lost 7, with 12 bases in between. Germline CDR1 reads SGHDN; CDR2 reads FVKESK. The CDR3 loop reads CASSFLQGNSPLHF. The DNA of the CDR3 is TGTGCCAGCAGCTTCCTGCAGGGAAATTCACCCCTCCACTTT.

This chain links TRBV24-1 with TRBJ2-3; TRBD2 matches at 8 bases. The germline CDR1 and CDR2 sequences are KGHDR and SFDVKD. V gave up 3 bases and J gave up 0 bases; unmatched junction bases: 1. This CDR3 is 15 amino acids long. Written as DNA, the CDR3 is TGTGCCACCAGTGATACTAGCGGCAGCACAGATACGCAGTATTTT. Translating it yields CATSDTSGSTDTQYF.

The chain links TRBV9 to TRBJ2-5; a possible D gene is TRBD1 (6 bases). CDR1 SGDLS and CDR2 YYNGEE come from the germline V gene. V shed 0 bases and J shed 5 bases, with 17 bases lying between them. The CDR3 is 16 amino acids. The CDR3 nucleotides are TGTGCCAGCAGCGTAGAGGATAGGGGGACGGGGGAGACCCAGTACTTC. It is translated as CASSVEDRGTGETQYF.

CDR3 loop: CASSIGVNYGYTF. DNA for the CDR3: TGTGCCAGCAGCATCGGGGTGAACTATGGCTACACCTTC. V gene TRBV12-3 or TRBV12-4 combines with J gene TRBJ1-2; no firm D call. The CDR3 extends over 13 amino acids. Trimming took 6 bases from V and 2 from J, leaving 10 bases between them.

The rearrangement links TRBV6-5 to TRBJ1-2; 9 bases fit TRBD1. V shed 6 bases and J 7 bases; nucleotides not matched to a gene: 9. Germline CDR1 MNHEY, CDR2 SVGAGI. CDR3 length: 14 amino acids. CDR3 nucleotides: TGTGCCAGCAGCACTTCGACAGGGGGGGGTGGCTACACCTTC. Its translation: CASSTSTGGGGYTF.

The V call is TRBV27, the J call TRBJ1-4; 8 bases fit TRBD1. The CDR3 is made up of 17 amino acids. V lost 1 base to trimming and J lost 5 bases; unmatched junction nucleotides: 9. Germline values: CDR1 MNHEY, CDR2 SMNVEV (reference sequence). CDR3 loop: CASSLLGRTGLNEKLFF. For the CDR3, the DNA is TGTGCCAGCAGTTTATTGGGAAGGACAGGGCTAAATGAAAAACTGTTTTTT.

This clone was counted a few times. V is TRBV5-5 and J is TRBJ1-2, with D unresolved. Trimming shortened V by 4 bases and J by 4 bases, and 11 bases separated the two germline ends. The CDR3 is 13 amino acids. In germline, CDR1 is SGHKS, CDR2 YYEKEE (reference sequence). CDR3 protein: CASSPRLGYGYTF. Here the CDR3 DNA reads TGTGCCAGCAGCCCTAGGTTAGGCTATGGCTACACCTTC.

V usage is TRBV2 and J usage is TRBJ2-1, with TRBD1 matching 9 bases. The V gene's germline CDR1 is SNHLY and CDR2 FYNNEI. The trim removed 8 bases at V and 5 bases at J, leaving 7 bases unmatched. The CDR3 spans 14 residues. CDR3 sequence (DNA): TGTGCCAGCTCCGGGACAGGGAGGAACAATGAGCAGTTCTTC. Its protein product is CASSGTGRNNEQFF.

This chain uses TRBV7-9 with TRBJ1-2, with TRBD1 identical over 8 bases. Germline-derived CDR1 and CDR2 are SEHNR and FQNEAQ (reference sequence). V lost 4 bases to trimming and J lost 3 bases; unmatched junction nucleotides: 13. The CDR3 runs 17 residues. The CDR3 sequence is CASSSYGQGRKDYGYTF. The CDR3 nucleotides are TGTGCCAGCAGCTCATATGGACAGGGTAGGAAGGACTATGGCTACACCTTC.

This CDR3 is CASSPGQGNGNTIYF. For the CDR3, the DNA is TGTGCCAGCAGCCCGGGACAGGGAAATGGAAACACCATATATTTT. V and J are TRBV11-1 and TRBJ1-3; 9 nucleotides match TRBD1. The trim removed 5 bases at V and 3 bases at J, leaving 5 bases unmatched. The germline V gene encodes CDR1 SGHAT and CDR2 FQDESV (reference sequence). CDR3 size: 15 residues.

This clone was seen once. A junction end diverges from the germline sequence, so it may reflect a read error. The V and J genes are TRBV10-1 and TRBJ2-1, with 8 nucleotides matching TRBD2. Per the germline V gene, CDR1 is WNHNN and CDR2 is SYGVQD (reference sequence). The CDR3 runs 12 residues. CDR3 residues: CSGTYFYNEQFF. Written as DNA, the CDR3 is TGTAGCGGGACCTATTTCTACAATGAGCAGTTCTTC.